What follows describes a single T cell receptor beta chain. Its antigen remains unknown. Only in-frame clones appear in the TCRdb table, and some are missing; sequencing was by immunoSEQ multiplex PCR. The sample holds about 8,000 clones, 82% seen once. V was pared by 3 bases and J by 3 bases, with 12 bases between. The length of the CDR3 is 16 residues. The V gene's germline CDR1 is SNHLY and CDR2 FYNNEI. Treatment was busulfan-fludarabine conditioning, a marrow graft, and cyclophosphamide on days +3 and +4. The data originate from a study of T cells after posttransplantation cyclophosphamide. Study-wide points: After PTCy, TRB diversity resembled that of CNI/methotrexate controls. Skin or GI-infiltrating T cells shared few TRB sequences with blood.

The source material was CD4+ T cells sorted from blood, sampled 1,000 to 1,200 days after allogeneic stem cell transplant with posttransplant cyclophosphamide. The V call is TRBV2, the J call TRBJ1-6; D unclear. This clonotype originated in a female patient aged 40 to 55 who received an allogeneic stem cell transplant from a related donor, was CMV-positive, and had no GVHD. Some T cells may have come from the graft donor. The CDR3 bases are TGTGCCAGCAGTGATCTGGGCGACCACTATAATTCACCCCTCCACTTT. It translates to CASSDLGDHYNSPLHF.